The 5 T cell receptor beta chains listed next were all sequenced from one sample in a study of CD8 T cells in ankylosing spondylitis (dated by TCRdb to about 2017). The receptor library was made with 5' RACE. TCRdb names Illumina HiSeq 2500 as the instrument used. In TCRdb, the public reads were trimmed at Q25 with fastp and aligned with MiXCR, with productive beta chains retained. Records with the same CDR3 protein are collapsed into one entry carrying the most frequent genes and DNA. The sample includes some 250,000 distinct CDR3 sequences, with approximately 24% observed a single time. The ten largest clones take up about 0.6% of the sample. Sequencing used blood, either unsorted or a sorted T cell fraction (not recorded which). The receptors derive from a male donor with ankylosing spondylitis or in good health (not recorded which).

V and J are TRBV6-5 and TRBJ2-7, with D tentatively TRBD1 (6 bases). V was pared by 0 bases and J by 2 bases, with 8 bases between. Germline V gene data show CDR1 as MNHEY and CDR2 as SVGAGI. CDR3 length: 14 residues. The DNA of the CDR3 is TGTGCCAGCAGTTACTCGGACAGACCCTACGAGCAGTACTTC. Its translation is CASSYSDRPYEQYF.

The rearrangement joins TRBV5-6 to TRBJ2-6; D is unclear. The CDR3 consists of 16 residues. Germline-derived CDR1 and CDR2 are SGHDT and YYEEEE. Trimming cost V 3 bases and J 0 bases, with 10 bases left between them. The CDR3 protein is CASSWAGISGANVLTF. CDR3 DNA sequence: TGTGCCAGCAGCTGGGCAGGAATCTCTGGGGCCAACGTCCTGACTTTC.

This clonotype was seen repeatedly, ten times or more. Mismatch with germline at one junction end may stem from a read error. The rearrangement joins TRBV29-1 to TRBJ1-1; D call uncertain. Germline CDR1 reads SQVTM; CDR2 reads ANQGSEA. The CDR3 contains 13 residues. CDR3 in amino acids: CSGEAWRNTEAFF. The CDR3 DNA reads TGCAGCGGTGAAGCATGGAGGAACACTGAAGCTTTCTTT.

The rearrangement uses TRBV6-5 and TRBJ2-1; 10 bases line up with TRBD2. The germline gives CDR1 MNHEY, CDR2 SVGAGI. V trimming: 2 bases; J trimming: 7 bases; junction bases outside the gene matches: 5. The CDR3 loop spans 15 amino acids. CDR3 residues: CASSYEASGGNEQFF. The CDR3 coding sequence is TGTGCCAGCAGTTACGAGGCTAGCGGGGGTAATGAGCAGTTCTTC.

The rearrangement joins TRBV2 to TRBJ1-1; no firm D call. The V gene lost 7 bases and the J gene lost 1 base, with 16 bases spanning the gap. The length of the CDR3 is 15 residues. Germline CDR1 and CDR2: SNHLY and FYNNEI. The DNA for the CDR3 is TGTGCCAGCATACTGGAATCCAGCCCGAACACTGAAGCTTTCTTT. It encodes CASILESSPNTEAFF. Filled out from reference TRBV2 and TRBJ1-1, the complete variable domain reads EPEVTQTPSHQVTQMGQEVILRCVPISNHLYFYWYRQILGQKVEFLVSFYNNEISEKSEIFDDQFSVERPDGSNFTLKIRSTKLEDSAMYFCASILESSPNTEAFFGQGTRLTVV.